The 10 T cell receptor beta chains below all came from one sample that was sequenced in a study of T cells in Graves' hyperthyroidism and ophthalmopathy. Amplification of TCR beta CDR3 regions used RNA as the template. The HTBI set primed first-round TCR CDR3 RT-PCR. From the multiplex PCR reads, TCRdb called clonotypes with MiXCR, one entry per CDR3 protein. The sample holds some 620,000 distinct CDR3 sequences, around 16% seen once. Sequencing input: blood. The receptors were gathered from a woman aged 25 to 45 with Graves' hyperthyroidism.

This clonotype was seen at least ten times. The chain joins TRBV2 to TRBJ2-5, with TRBD1 as a possible D gene (6 bases). The CDR3 runs 13 residues. V was clipped by 6 bases and J by 7 bases, with 15 bases between them. Germline-derived CDR1 and CDR2 are SNHLY and FYNNEI. The CDR3 loop reads CASRNRARSTQYF. CDR3 DNA: TGTGCCAGCAGAAACAGGGCCAGATCGACCCAGTACTTC.

This clonotype was detected many times. This rearrangement joins TRBV5-1 to TRBJ1-1, with a tentative D call TRBD1 (6 bases). The CDR3 consists of 15 residues. Germline CDR1 and CDR2: SGHRS and YFSETQ. Trimming cost V 0 bases and J 2 bases, with 11 bases left between them. CDR3 in amino acids: CASSLGTVENTEAFF. The DNA of the CDR3 is TGCGCCAGCAGCTTGGGGACAGTCGAAAACACTGAAGCTTTCTTT. Drawing the rest from reference TRBV5-1 and TRBJ1-1, the complete variable domain is KAGVTQTPRYLIKTRGQQVTLSCSPISGHRSVSWYQQTPGQGLQFLFEYFSETQRNKGNFPGRFSGRQFSNSRSEMNVSTLELGDSALYLCASSLGTVENTEAFFGQGTRLTVV.

This clonotype was counted at least ten times. The CDR3 reads CASSSRGESYEQYF. The CDR3 DNA sequence: TGTGCCAGCAGCTCCAGGGGGGAGAGTTACGAGCAGTACTTC. This chain uses TRBV13 with TRBJ2-7, with TRBD1 as a possible D gene (7 bases). This CDR3 is 14 amino acids long. V was shortened by 4 bases and J by 4 bases, with 14 bases between the two germline ends. Germline CDR1 is PRHDT and CDR2 is FYEKMQ (reference sequence).

CDR3 sequence (DNA): TGCAGTGCTACCCGGCGGTCAGGGGTCGATGGAAACACCATATATTTT. This codes for CSATRRSGVDGNTIYF. The rearrangement links TRBV20-1 to TRBJ1-3; D may be TRBD1 (6 bases). V dropped 4 bases and J dropped 3 bases, with 19 bases sitting between them. The CDR3 sequence is 16 residues long. CDR1 DFQATT and CDR2 SNEGSKA come from the germline V gene (reference sequence).

This clonotype has ten or more counts. As DNA, the CDR3 is TGTGCCAGCAGTTACCTACCCTCCTACGAGCAGTACTTC. Encoded protein: CASSYLPSYEQYF. J is TRBJ2-7 and V is TRBV6-5; D not certain. The CDR3 is 13 amino acids. The germline V gene has CDR1 MNHEY and CDR2 SVGAGI. The V gene lost 2 bases and the J gene lost 0 bases, with 5 bases spanning the gap.

The chain has TRBV6-1 and TRBJ2-3; D ambiguous. CDR3 size: 11 residues. V was clipped by 11 bases and J by 2 bases, with 8 bases between them. CDR1 is MNHNS, CDR2 SASEGT, per germline. The CDR3 sequence is CAAPSTDTQYF. As DNA, the CDR3 is TGTGCCGCCCCTTCCACAGATACGCAGTATTTT.

This clonotype came up once. Being one base from a much bigger clone, this may be a read error. The chain employs TRBV18 and TRBJ2-5; D tentatively fits TRBD1 or TRBD2 (5 bases each). This CDR3 has 15 residues. Trimming pared 8 bases from V and 2 bases from J, leaving 18 bases between. Germline lookup yields CDR1 KGHSH and CDR2 LQKENI. In DNA, the CDR3 is TGTGCCAGCCCGCTGCTCACGGGGCAGCAAGAGACCCAGTACTTC. Translating it yields CASPLLTGQQETQYF.

This clonotype was counted many times. V and J are TRBV7-2 and TRBJ2-5; the match to TRBD2 covers 8 bases. The CDR3 totals 15 residues. Germline V gene sequence: CDR1 SGHTA, CDR2 FQGNSA. V was clipped by 5 bases and J by 2 bases; unmatched bases: 7. The CDR3 protein is CASSRAKRGQETQYF. CDR3 nucleotides: TGTGCCAGCAGCAGGGCCAAGCGGGGGCAAGAGACCCAGTACTTC. Drawing the rest from reference TRBV7-2 and TRBJ2-5, the complete variable domain is GAGVSQSPSNKVTEKGKDVELRCDPISGHTALYWYRQSLGQGLEFLIYFQGNSAPDKSGLPSDRFSAERTGGSVSTLTIQRTQQEDSAVYLCASSRAKRGQETQYFGPGTRLLVL.

This clonotype appeared many times. The chain joins TRBV30 to TRBJ2-1; 8 nucleotides align to TRBD2. CDR1 is GTSNPN, CDR2 SVGIG, per germline (reference sequence). The V segment lost 0 bases and the J segment 8 bases; nucleotides outside the gene matches: 9. This CDR3 is 15 amino acids long. The CDR3 coding sequence is TGTGCCTGGAGTGTAGGAGCCCCCGGGGGGGATGAGCAGTTCTTC. This codes for CAWSVGAPGGDEQFF.

This clonotype was seen many times. The chain employs TRBV24-1 and TRBJ2-1; 9 nucleotides agree with TRBD2. The germline V gene encodes CDR1 KGHDR and CDR2 SFDVKD. Trimming at V came to 6 bases and at J to 8 bases, leaving 7 bases not matched to a gene. This CDR3 region has 14 residues. The CDR3 is CATSSPSGNDEQFF. The CDR3 DNA sequence: TGTGCCACCAGTAGCCCTAGCGGGAACGATGAGCAGTTCTTC.